In this sample, the clone carrying this T cell receptor (beta chain) turned up a few times. Its antigen remains unknown. There are 14 residues in the CDR3. Germline CDR1 reads SGHTA; CDR2 reads FQGNSA. V shed 5 bases, J shed 5 bases, and the junction held 9 bases outside the gene matches. As every portion of the isolated RNA was reverse transcribed, the sequencing read expressed TCRB transcripts. Naive, central memory and regulatory T cell samples averaged approximately 3.6 million immunoSEQ reads each. The assay was immunoSEQ multiplex PCR, and TCRdb's table has in-frame clones only and misses some. The sample lists almost 350,000 clones; roughly 8.8% were seen once. Purities over 98% were achieved in all sorted populations. This specimen comes from a study of beta chain features in type 1 diabetes. Study conclusions and caveats: For patients and controls alike, PCR might favor shorter templates to the same degree. Significant though moderate, a shortening of TCRB CDR3s appeared in all four CD4+ subsets of Type 1 diabetes patients.

The sequencing sample was made of central memory CD4+ T cells from blood. This chain links TRBV7-2 with TRBJ2-7; 7 bases align to TRBD1. The TCR originated in a man aged 25 to 40 with type 1 diabetes. The CDR3 bases are TGTGCCAGCAGCCAGGGACAGTCCATTAACGAGCAGTACTTC. Translating it yields CASSQGQSINEQYF.